A single sample is the source of the 25 T cell receptor beta chains below, sequenced in a study of T-cell reconstitution after alpha-beta-depleted transplantation in children (dated by TCRdb to about 2016). The method was PCR. Sequencing instrument: Illumina HiSeq 2500. Molecular barcoding was employed in the preparation of TCR libraries, with unique molecular identifiers being used to normalize TCRbeta repertoire quantification. TCRdb handled the public reads itself, with Q25 trimming in fastp and clone calling in MiXCR, and kept productive beta chains. Each record represents a unique CDR3 protein, reported with the most common genes and DNA among its rows. The sample yields over 150,000 distinct CDR3 sequences; roughly 6.6% were counted once. 5% to 6.5% of the sample lies in the top ten. The treatment or condition label for this specimen denotes: allogeneic hematopoietic cell transplantation with graft depleted of TCRalphabeta T cells and CD19 B cells.

The source was PBMCs, collected before TCRalphabeta/CD19-depleted stem cell transplant. These receptors originate from a boy aged 2 to 10 with acute lymphoblastic leukemia, due to receive a stem cell transplant.

This clonotype was picked up many times. The chain recombines TRBV7-9 with TRBJ2-3; 9 nucleotides line up with TRBD2. The ends lost 3 bases at V and 5 bases at J; junction bases unmatched: 3. Germline V lookup: CDR1 SEHNR, CDR2 FQNEAQ (reference sequence). CDR3 length: 14 residues. DNA for the CDR3: TGTGCCAGCAGCTTTAGCGGGGGCGTAGATACGCAGTATTTT. Translation gives CASSFSGGVDTQYF.

The chain couples TRBV20-1 to TRBJ2-1; no reliable D call. CDR1 and CDR2 (germline): DFQATT, SNEGSKA (reference sequence). Between the trimmed V and J ends, which lost 3 bases and 9 bases, there was a span of 18 bases. The length of the CDR3 is 14 residues. CDR3 loop: CSARNRPHISEQFF. CDR3 bases: TGCAGTGCTAGGAATAGACCCCATATTTCTGAGCAGTTCTTC.

The chain employs TRBV27 and TRBJ2-7, with 7 bases matching TRBD2. The CDR3 is made up of 14 amino acids. Germline V gene data show CDR1 as MNHEY and CDR2 as SMNVEV (reference sequence). With V trimmed by 5 bases and J by 7 bases, 11 bases remained unmatched. Here the CDR3 DNA reads TGTGCCAGCAGTGCCGGGGGGTCTGGGGGGGAGCAGTACTTC. This translates into CASSAGGSGGEQYF.

This clonotype was recorded many times. The chain recombines TRBV7-9 with TRBJ2-3; D perhaps matches TRBD1 (5 bases). V dropped 1 base and J dropped 1 base, with 9 bases sitting between them. This CDR3 region has 15 residues. From germline, CDR1 is SEHNR and CDR2 FQNEAQ (reference sequence). DNA for the CDR3: TGTGCCAGCAGCTTAGGGGGCCTCGGCACAGATACGCAGTATTTT. The encoded protein is CASSLGGLGTDTQYF. Using reference TRBV7-9 and TRBJ2-3 for the parts outside the CDR3, the full variable domain is DTGVSQNPRHKITKRGQNVTFRCDPISEHNRLYWYRQTLGQGPEFLTYFQNEAQLEKSRLLSDRFSAERPKGSFSTLEIQRTEQGDSAMYLCASSLGGLGTDTQYFGPGTRLTVL.

This clonotype has only a few counts. The J gene is TRBJ2-3, the V gene TRBV11-3, with D perhaps TRBD2 (5 bases). The V end lost 5 bases, the J end lost 11 bases, and 14 bases lay between the germline ends. There are 12 residues in the CDR3. CDR1 and CDR2 from the germline V gene are SGHNT and YENEEA. CDR3 sequence: CASSHNPREQYF. In DNA form, the CDR3 reads TGTGCCAGCAGCCACAACCCCCGGGAGCAGTATTTT.

This chain joins TRBV6-5 and TRBJ2-2; D uncertain. Looked up from germline, CDR1 is MNHEY and CDR2 is SVGAGI. The V gene lost 2 bases and the J gene lost 0 bases, with 10 bases spanning the gap. This CDR3 region has 16 residues. In DNA, the CDR3 is TGTGCCAGCAGTTACACACCCCGACCGAACACCGGGGAGCTGTTTTTT. It yields the protein CASSYTPRPNTGELFF.

Many counts were recorded for this clonotype. The V call is TRBV27, the J call TRBJ1-5; D not certain. The CDR3 covers 13 residues. Trimming shortened V by 1 base and J by 5 bases, and 6 bases separated the two germline ends. CDR1 and CDR2 from the germline V gene are MNHEY and SMNVEV (reference sequence). CDR3 DNA sequence: TGTGCCAGCAGTTTATTTTCTGATCAGCCCCAGCATTTT. Translating it yields CASSLFSDQPQHF.

In its sample, this clonotype was seen many times. The chain carries TRBV20-1 and TRBJ2-1; 8 nucleotides match TRBD1. This CDR3 spans 14 amino acids. After removal of 1 base from V and 6 bases from J, the junction contained 5 bases not matched to a gene. CDR1 DFQATT and CDR2 SNEGSKA come from the germline V gene (reference sequence). CDR3 in amino acids: CSARGTGGLNEQFF. The DNA for the CDR3 is TGCAGTGCTAGAGGCACAGGGGGTCTCAATGAGCAGTTCTTC.

The rearrangement links TRBV27 to TRBJ2-5; D not certain. This CDR3 comprises 11 residues. Between the trimmed V and J ends, which lost 6 bases and 2 bases, there was a span of 4 bases. CDR1 is MNHEY, CDR2 SMNVEV, per germline (reference sequence). DNA of the CDR3: TGTGCCAGCAGAAAACAAGAGACCCAGTACTTC. Translating it yields CASRKQETQYF.

The V and J genes are TRBV6-2 or TRBV6-3 and TRBJ1-2; TRBD1 agrees at 7 bases. V lost 5 bases and J lost 5; bases outside the gene matches: 8. CDR1 is MNHEY and CDR2 is SVGEGT in the germline V gene. The CDR3 has 14 residues. The CDR3 spells CASSRGTANYGYTF. The CDR3 nucleotides read TGTGCCAGCAGTCGCGGGACAGCCAATTATGGCTACACCTTC.

V usage is TRBV19 and J usage is TRBJ2-1; D call uncertain. The CDR3 runs to 11 residues. Per the germline V gene, CDR1 is LNHDA and CDR2 is SQIVND (reference sequence). Trimming stripped 7 bases from V and 9 bases from J, with 10 bases between. The CDR3 nucleotides are TGTGCCAGTATCGCAGGACCTGAGCAGTTCTTC. This translates into CASIAGPEQFF.

This clonotype was recorded at least ten times. The chain couples TRBV5-1 to TRBJ2-5; TRBD2 might be the D (6 bases). The CDR3 runs to 14 residues. Trimming left V 2 bases short and J 3 bases short, with 11 bases between. Germline-derived CDR1 and CDR2 are SGHRS and YFSETQ. The CDR3 DNA is TGCGCCAGCAGCTTCGGACTACGAGAAGAGACCCAGTACTTC. It yields the protein CASSFGLREETQYF.

This clonotype has a count of ten or more. V usage is TRBV7-2 and J usage is TRBJ2-3; the match to TRBD2 covers 11 bases. The CDR3 is 16 amino acids. V shed 5 bases, J shed 2 bases, and the junction held 6 bases outside the gene matches. Germline CDR1 reads SGHTA; CDR2 reads FQGNSA. CDR3 loop: CASSLLAGATTDTQYF. The CDR3 DNA reads as TGTGCCAGCAGCCTACTAGCGGGGGCCACCACAGATACGCAGTATTTT.

This clonotype was picked up many times. J is TRBJ1-1 and V is TRBV2; 7 nucleotides match TRBD1. The germline gives CDR1 SNHLY, CDR2 FYNNEI. CDR3 length: 10 residues. The junction had 2 bases not matched to a gene; V was cut back by 8 bases and J by 8 bases. CDR3 loop: CASSGGEAFF. CDR3 sequence (DNA): TGTGCCAGCTCAGGGGGGGAAGCTTTCTTT.

This clonotype showed up many times. Written as DNA, the CDR3 is TGTGCCAGCAGTTTAGCCCGGCAGGAGCAGTTCTTC. It encodes CASSLARQEQFF. This chain joins TRBV28 and TRBJ2-1; D is unresolved. Trimming shortened V by 2 bases and J by 10 bases, and 9 bases separated the two germline ends. The germline V gene encodes CDR1 MDHEN and CDR2 SYDVKM. The CDR3 is made up of 12 amino acids.

Here the CDR3 reads CASSYPASDGPGNQPQHF. CDR3 nucleotide sequence: TGTGCCAGCAGTTACCCGGCTTCGGACGGACCAGGCAATCAGCCCCAGCATTTT. This chain links TRBV6-2 or TRBV6-3 with TRBJ1-5; the D is unclear. This CDR3 region has 18 residues. Trimming left V 2 bases short and J 2 bases short, with 19 bases between. The germline gives CDR1 MNHEY, CDR2 SVGEGT.

The chain links TRBV6-2 or TRBV6-3 to TRBJ2-7; 8 nucleotides line up with TRBD1. V shed 7 bases and J 2 bases; nucleotides not matched to a gene: 16. CDR1 is MNHEY and CDR2 is SVGEGT in the germline V gene. The CDR3 consists of 17 residues. CDR3 sequence: CASNPPHRGDLTYEQYF. For the CDR3, the DNA is TGTGCCAGCAACCCACCCCACAGGGGGGACCTAACCTACGAGCAGTACTTC.

The V call is TRBV6-2 or TRBV6-3, the J call TRBJ1-5; no clear D gene. This CDR3 comprises 14 residues. The germline V gene encodes CDR1 MNHEY and CDR2 SVGEGT. Trimming took 6 bases from V and 9 from J, leaving 18 bases between them. The CDR3 is CASRRISSLSPQHF. In DNA, the CDR3 is TGTGCCAGCAGAAGGATTAGCTCTCTCTCGCCCCAGCATTTT.

In this sample, this clonotype turned up a few times. The CDR3 sequence: CASSLKGDYEQYF. For the CDR3, the DNA is TGTGCCAGCAGTTTAAAGGGGGACTACGAGCAGTACTTC. The chain has TRBV12-3 or TRBV12-4 and TRBJ2-7, with D tentatively TRBD1 (6 bases). Trimming took 2 bases from V and 3 from J, leaving 8 bases between them. The CDR3 sequence is 13 residues long.

This clonotype was detected ten times or more. The chain has TRBV6-2 or TRBV6-3 and TRBJ2-1; D remains unclear. Germline V gives CDR1 MNHEY, CDR2 SVGEGT. This CDR3 comprises 13 residues. Trimming removed 2 bases at V and 10 bases at J, with 12 bases between. Written as DNA, the CDR3 is TGTGCCAGCAGTTACCGCTCCTTCGGGGAGCAGTTCTTC. Protein sequence: CASSYRSFGEQFF.

Many counts were recorded for this clonotype. The J gene is TRBJ1-1, the V gene TRBV3-1, with 8 bases fitting TRBD1. The V segment lost 4 bases and the J segment 8 bases; nucleotides outside the gene matches: 6. This CDR3 has 13 amino acids. In germline, CDR1 is LGHDT, CDR2 YNNKEL (reference sequence). The CDR3 spells CASSRGTGPEAFF. In DNA form, the CDR3 reads TGTGCCAGCAGCCGCGGGACAGGCCCAGAAGCTTTCTTT.

The gene calls are TRBV12-3 or TRBV12-4 and TRBJ1-6; tentatively, D is TRBD1 (6 bases). The CDR3 runs 14 residues. With 3 bases removed from V and 6 bases from J, the gap between germline ends came to 9 bases. CDR3 region: CASSFGQINSPLHF. As DNA, the CDR3 is TGTGCCAGCAGTTTCGGACAGATTAATTCACCCCTCCACTTT.

This clonotype turned up a few times. J is TRBJ2-3 and V is TRBV12-3 or TRBV12-4; D remains unclear. Trimming took 5 bases from V and 0 from J, leaving 12 bases between them. The CDR3 covers 15 residues. The CDR3 coding sequence is TGTGCCAGCAGTCAGGACCCCTCTAGCACAGATACGCAGTATTTT. Protein: CASSQDPSSTDTQYF.

This clonotype was seen at least ten times. The rearrangement joins TRBV5-6 to TRBJ1-1; unclear D gene. This CDR3 region has 13 residues. Trimming pared 3 bases from V and 1 base from J, leaving 7 bases between. Per the germline V gene, CDR1 is SGHDT and CDR2 is YYEEEE. This CDR3 reads CASSSGKNTEAFF. The CDR3 DNA sequence: TGTGCCAGCAGCTCTGGGAAGAACACTGAAGCTTTCTTT.

This clonotype has ten or more counts. J is TRBJ2-2 and V is TRBV28; the match to TRBD1 covers 8 bases. The CDR3 is 15 amino acids. Germline V gene sequence: CDR1 MDHEN, CDR2 SYDVKM. With V trimmed by 6 bases and J by 7 bases, 10 bases remained unmatched. CDR3 amino acids: CASSPGGSGSGELFF. CDR3 nucleotide sequence: TGTGCCAGCAGCCCAGGGGGCTCAGGAAGCGGGGAGCTGTTTTTT.